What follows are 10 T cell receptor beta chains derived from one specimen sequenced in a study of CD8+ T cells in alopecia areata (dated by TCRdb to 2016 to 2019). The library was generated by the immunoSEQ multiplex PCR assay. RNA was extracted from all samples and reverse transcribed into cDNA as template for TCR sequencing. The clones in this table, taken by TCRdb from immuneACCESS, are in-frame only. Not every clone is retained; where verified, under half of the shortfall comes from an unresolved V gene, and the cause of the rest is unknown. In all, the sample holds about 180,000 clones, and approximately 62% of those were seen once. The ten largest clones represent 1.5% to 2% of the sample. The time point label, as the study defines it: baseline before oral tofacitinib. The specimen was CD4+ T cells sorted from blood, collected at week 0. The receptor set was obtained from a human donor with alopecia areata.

The CDR3 reads CASSLEAEIYGYTF. CDR3 coding DNA: TGTGCCAGCAGCTTGGAAGCAGAGATCTATGGCTACACCTTC. The chain joins TRBV5-5 to TRBJ1-2; D call uncertain. The CDR3 spans 14 residues. Trimming took 0 bases from V and 4 from J, leaving 10 bases between them. From germline, CDR1 is SGHKS and CDR2 YYEKEE (reference sequence).

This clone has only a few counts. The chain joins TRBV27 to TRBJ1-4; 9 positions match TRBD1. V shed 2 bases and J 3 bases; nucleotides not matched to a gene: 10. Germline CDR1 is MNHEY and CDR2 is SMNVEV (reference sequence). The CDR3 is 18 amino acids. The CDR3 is CASSLGRQGGSSNEKLFF. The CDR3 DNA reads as TGTGCCAGCAGTTTAGGACGACAGGGGGGCAGCTCTAATGAAAAACTGTTTTTT.

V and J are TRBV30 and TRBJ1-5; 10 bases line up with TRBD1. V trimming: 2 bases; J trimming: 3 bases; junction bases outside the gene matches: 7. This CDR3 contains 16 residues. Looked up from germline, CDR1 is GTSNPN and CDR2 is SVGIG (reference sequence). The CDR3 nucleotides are TGTGCCTGGAGTAGGGACAGGGGAGGGTCCAATCAGCCCCAGCATTTT. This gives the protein CAWSRDRGGSNQPQHF. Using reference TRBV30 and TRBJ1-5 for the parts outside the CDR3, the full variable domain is SQTIHQWPATLVQPVGSPLSLECTVEGTSNPNLYWYRQAAGRGLQLLFYSVGIGQISSEVPQNLSASRPQDRQFILSSKKLLLSDSGFYLCAWSRDRGGSNQPQHFGDGTRLSIL.

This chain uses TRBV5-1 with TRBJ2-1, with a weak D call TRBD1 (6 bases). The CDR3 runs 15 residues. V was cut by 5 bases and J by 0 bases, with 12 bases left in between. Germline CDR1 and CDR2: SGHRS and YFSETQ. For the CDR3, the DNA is TGCGCCAGCAGAGACAGGTCTGACTCCTACAATGAGCAGTTCTTC. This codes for CASRDRSDSYNEQFF. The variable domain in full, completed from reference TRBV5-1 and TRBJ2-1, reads KAGVTQTPRYLIKTRGQQVTLSCSPISGHRSVSWYQQTPGQGLQFLFEYFSETQRNKGNFPGRFSGRQFSNSRSEMNVSTLELGDSALYLCASRDRSDSYNEQFFGPGTRLTVL.

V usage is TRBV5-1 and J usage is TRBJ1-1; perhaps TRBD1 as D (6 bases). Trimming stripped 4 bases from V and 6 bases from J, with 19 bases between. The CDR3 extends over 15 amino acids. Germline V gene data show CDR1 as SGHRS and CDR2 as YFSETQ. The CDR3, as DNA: TGCGCCAGCAGCCTCTCACAGGGCGTTAGGGCTGAAGCTTTCTTT. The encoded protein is CASSLSQGVRAEAFF.

CDR3 protein: CASSLSGTSTNEKLFF. The CDR3 nucleotides read TGTGCCAGCAGCCTAAGCGGAACATCAACTAATGAAAAACTGTTTTTT. The chain is built from TRBV7-8 and TRBJ1-4; D remains ambiguous. The V end was cut by 5 bases, the J end by 0 bases, with 13 bases between. The germline V gene has CDR1 SGHVS and CDR2 FQNEAQ. The length of the CDR3 is 16 residues.

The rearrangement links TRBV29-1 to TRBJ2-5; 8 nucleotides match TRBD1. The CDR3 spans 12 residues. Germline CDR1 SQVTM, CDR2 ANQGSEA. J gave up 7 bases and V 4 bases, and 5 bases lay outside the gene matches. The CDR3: CSVGTGSGTQYF. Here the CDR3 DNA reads TGCAGCGTTGGGACAGGGAGTGGGACCCAGTACTTC.

The CDR3 region has the DNA TGTGCCTGGGACAGGAGGGTAAACACTGAAGCTTTCTTT. Translating it yields CAWDRRVNTEAFF. The rearrangement uses TRBV30 and TRBJ1-1; possibly TRBD1 for D (6 bases). The CDR3 runs 13 residues. V lost 5 bases to trimming and J lost 2 bases, with 12 bases between them. Germline values: CDR1 GTSNPN, CDR2 SVGIG (reference sequence).

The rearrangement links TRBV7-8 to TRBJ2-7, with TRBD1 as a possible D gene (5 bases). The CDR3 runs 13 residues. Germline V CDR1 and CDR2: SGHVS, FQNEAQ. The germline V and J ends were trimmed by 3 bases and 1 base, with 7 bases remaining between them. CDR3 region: CASSFRDSYEQYF. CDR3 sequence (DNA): TGTGCCAGCAGCTTCAGGGATTCCTACGAGCAGTACTTC.

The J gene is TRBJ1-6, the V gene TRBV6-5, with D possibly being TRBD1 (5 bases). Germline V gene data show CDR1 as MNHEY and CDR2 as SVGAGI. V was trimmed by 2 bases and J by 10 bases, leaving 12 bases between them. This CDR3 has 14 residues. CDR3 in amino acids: CASSYLQGGSPLHF. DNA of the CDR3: TGTGCCAGCAGTTACCTCCAGGGAGGATCACCCCTCCACTTT.